Below, one T cell receptor beta chain is given with its context. This record comes from a study of blood T cell repertoires in COVID-19. About the research overall: Both acute and convalescent COVID-19 samples were obtained from the United States, Italy and Spain. Sample material is recorded as cDNA or gDNA derived from T cells, B-cell-depleted T cells, or PBMCs.

Per the original data handling: Researchers report that nucleated cell counts were estimated from reference gene primer amplification. Here immunoSEQ multiplex PCR was the method, and the copy in TCRdb shows in-frame clones only, minus some. From that table come the V and J calls and clone size; the DNA was used to work out D and trimming. The sample has more than 95,000 clones, approximately 87% seen once; the top ten hold 7.9%. Trimming removed 4 bases from V and 1 base from J; junction bases left unmatched: 7. This CDR3 has 15 amino acids. Germline V gene lookup returns CDR1 SGHRS and CDR2 YFSETQ.

This chain joins TRBV5-1 and TRBJ1-1; 7 bases map to TRBD1. The receptor was isolated from a man in his 70s who had recovered from COVID-19. Sequencing input: peripheral blood. The DNA for the CDR3 is TGCGCCAGCAGCCCAGGACAGGACGCGAACACTGAAGCTTTCTTT. Amino acids: CASSPGQDANTEAFF.